This T cell receptor beta chain was sequenced for a study of T cell responses to AZD1222 COVID-19 vaccine (dated by TCRdb to the early 2020s). With respect to the entire study: Because spike-specific TCR depth and breadth did not differ between the two schedules, AZD1222 recipients who got a second dose at roughly 4 weeks were pooled with those who got a second dose at roughly 12 weeks. A total of 230 to 250 trial participants underwent TCR sequencing, of whom 200 to 220 received two doses of AZD1222 and 26 received two doses of the MenACWY control vaccine. Trial participants were enrolled into age subgroups of 18-55, 56-69 and 70-plus years, which contained approximately 150, 28 and 58 TCR-sequenced participants, respectively. Findings and caveats that apply to the study as a whole: Because no day 14 peak-response samples were available, repertoires were characterized only after the peak T cell response. Reportedly, almost half of the unique spike-specific TCRs recognized epitopes lying outside the regions that are mutated in the B.1.351 and B.1.1.7 variants. Participants were mostly white British and included more females than males, and it was suggested by the authors that clonal diversity may have been underestimated. CD4 TCRs associated with the vaccine covered the entire spike protein, and the dominant responses were in regions 160-218 and 743-854. In the small 56-69-year group, the increase in depth fell short of significance, most likely because of low power. After two AZD1222 doses, both the breadth and the depth of spike-specific TCRs were significantly higher than at day 0 and than in MenACWY recipients. Only six AZD1222 recipients were SARS-CoV-2 seropositive at baseline, limiting conclusions about previously exposed vaccinees.

The CDR3 regions of human TCRbeta chains were subjected to immunosequencing. In the paper's pipeline: Repertoire TCRs were checked for matches against a reference library of SARS-CoV-2-specific TCRs that had been generated using the MIRA antigen-specificity platform. Breadth was defined as the fraction of unique TCRs that were SARS-CoV-2-associated. Depth was defined as the fraction of total T cells that were SARS-CoV-2-associated. Using the MIRA data, each spike-specific TCR was mapped to the spike region that the TCR reacts to and placed in a CD4 or CD8 class. Log10-transformed breadth and depth values were compared by one-way ANOVA with Sidak's multiple comparisons tests. Entries here come from immuneACCESS through TCRdb and include only in-frame sequences with V and J called. Some clones fail to appear in such tables; in the studies checked, an unresolved V gene covers under half of the shortfall, and the cause of the remainder is unknown. V, J and clone size are taken as reported in that table, and D and trimming were inferred from the DNA itself. The sample profile shows about 130,000 clones; about 86% of them were found once. The ten most abundant clones make up around 12% of the sample.

This clone was seen a single time. No antigen is known for it. One base away there is no much larger clone; base qualities are not given. CDR1 and CDR2, looked up from the germline V gene, are ENHRY and SYGVKD. Trimmed from V: 6 bases; trimmed from J: 4 bases; junction bases lacking a gene match: 7. The CDR3 spans 14 residues, from the cysteine through the phenylalanine. The sequence is cut down to CDR3 DNA, 42 bases in frame from base 1. Interpreted using the paper, the time point label stands for: baseline before first vaccination. The vaccinee samples were drawn from two UK trials, COV001 and COV002, one of which was a single-blind randomized controlled phase 2/3 trial testing AZD1222 (ChAdOx1 nCoV-19) in healthy adults. For TCRbeta chain sequencing, PBMC samples were collected from trial participants at day 0 and at day 28 after the second dose.

This TCR came from an adult in good health. The chain uses TRBV10-3 and TRBJ1-2, with 8 central nucleotides matching TRBD1. The specimen was peripheral blood, collected on day 0 of AZD1222 vaccination. The nucleotide sequence reads as follows: TGTGCCATCAGACGTGACAGGGGCCGCTATGGCTACACCTTC. Its coded protein is CAIRRDRGRYGYTF.